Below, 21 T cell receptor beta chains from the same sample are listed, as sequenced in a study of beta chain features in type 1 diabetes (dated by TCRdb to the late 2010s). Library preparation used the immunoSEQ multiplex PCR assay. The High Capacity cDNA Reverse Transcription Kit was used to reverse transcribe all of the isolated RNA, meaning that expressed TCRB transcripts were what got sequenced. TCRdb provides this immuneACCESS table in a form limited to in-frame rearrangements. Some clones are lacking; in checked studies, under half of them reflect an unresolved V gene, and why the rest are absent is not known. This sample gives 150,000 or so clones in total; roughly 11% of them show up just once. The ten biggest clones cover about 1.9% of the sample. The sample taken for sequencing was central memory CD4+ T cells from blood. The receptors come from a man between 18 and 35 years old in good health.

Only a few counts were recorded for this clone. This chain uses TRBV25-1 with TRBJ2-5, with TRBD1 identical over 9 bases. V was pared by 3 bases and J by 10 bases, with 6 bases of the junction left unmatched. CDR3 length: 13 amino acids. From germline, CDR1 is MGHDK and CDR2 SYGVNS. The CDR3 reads CASSDRDREYQYF. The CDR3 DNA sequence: TGTGCCAGCAGTGATCGGGACAGGGAATACCAGTACTTC.

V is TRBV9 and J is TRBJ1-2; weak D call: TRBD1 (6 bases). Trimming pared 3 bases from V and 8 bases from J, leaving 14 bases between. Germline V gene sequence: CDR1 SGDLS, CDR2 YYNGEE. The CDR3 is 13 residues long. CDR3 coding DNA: TGTGCCAGCAGCGCAACAACAGGGAGAGGCTACACCTTC. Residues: CASSATTGRGYTF.

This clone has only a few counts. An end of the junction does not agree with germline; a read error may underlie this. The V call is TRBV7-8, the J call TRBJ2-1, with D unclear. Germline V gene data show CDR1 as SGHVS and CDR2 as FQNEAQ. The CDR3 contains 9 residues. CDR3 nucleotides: TGTGCCAGCAGCCAAGATGCCATCTTC. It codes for CASSQDAIF. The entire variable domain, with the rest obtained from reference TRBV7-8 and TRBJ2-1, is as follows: GAGVSQSPRYKVAKRGQDVALRCDPISGHVSLFWYQQALGQGPEFLTYFQNEAQLDKSGLPSDRFFAERPEGSVSTLKIQRTQQEDSAVYLCASSQDAIFGPGTRLTVL.

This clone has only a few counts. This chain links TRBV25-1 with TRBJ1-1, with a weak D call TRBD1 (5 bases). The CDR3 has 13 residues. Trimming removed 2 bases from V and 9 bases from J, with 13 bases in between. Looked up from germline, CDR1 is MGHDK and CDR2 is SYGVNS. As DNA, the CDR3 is TGTGCCAGCAGTGAACAAGGGGAAGCTCAAGCTTTCTTT. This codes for CASSEQGEAQAFF. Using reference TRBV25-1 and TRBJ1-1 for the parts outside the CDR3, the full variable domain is EADIYQTPRYLVIGTGKKITLECSQTMGHDKMYWYQQDPGMELHLIHYSYGVNSTEKGDLSSESTVSRIRTEHFPLTLESARPSHTSQYLCASSEQGEAQAFFGQGTRLTVV.

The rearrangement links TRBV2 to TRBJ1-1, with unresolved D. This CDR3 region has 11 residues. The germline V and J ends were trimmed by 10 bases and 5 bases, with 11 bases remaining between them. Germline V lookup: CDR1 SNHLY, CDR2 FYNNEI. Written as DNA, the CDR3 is TGTGCCACCACGAAAGAAACTGAAGCTTTCTTT. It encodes CATTKETEAFF.

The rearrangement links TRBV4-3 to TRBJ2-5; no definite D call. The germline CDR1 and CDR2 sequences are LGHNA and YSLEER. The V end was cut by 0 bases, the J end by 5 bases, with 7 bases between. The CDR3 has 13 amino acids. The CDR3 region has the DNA TGCGCCAGCAGCCAAGAACTGGCGGAGACCCAGTACTTC. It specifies CASSQELAETQYF.

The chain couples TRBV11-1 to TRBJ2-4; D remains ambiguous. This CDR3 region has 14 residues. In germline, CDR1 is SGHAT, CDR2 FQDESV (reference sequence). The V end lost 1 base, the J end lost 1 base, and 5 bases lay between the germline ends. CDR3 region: CASSLGSAKNIQYF. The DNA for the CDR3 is TGTGCCAGCAGCTTAGGCAGTGCCAAAAACATTCAGTACTTC.

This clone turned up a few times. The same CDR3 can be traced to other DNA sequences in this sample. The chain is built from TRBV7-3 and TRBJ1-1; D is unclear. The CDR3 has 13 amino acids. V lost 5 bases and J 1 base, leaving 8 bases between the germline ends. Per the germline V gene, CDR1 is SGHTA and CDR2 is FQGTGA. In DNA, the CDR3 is TGTGCCAGCAGCCGGCAGGAGAACACTGAAGCTTTCTTT. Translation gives CASSRQENTEAFF.

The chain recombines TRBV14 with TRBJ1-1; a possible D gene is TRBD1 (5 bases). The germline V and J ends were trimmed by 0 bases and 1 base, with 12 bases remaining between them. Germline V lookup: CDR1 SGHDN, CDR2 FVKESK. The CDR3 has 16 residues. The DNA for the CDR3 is TGTGCCAGCAGCCAAGATCTCAGGGCGGAGAACACTGAAGCTTTCTTT. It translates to CASSQDLRAENTEAFF.

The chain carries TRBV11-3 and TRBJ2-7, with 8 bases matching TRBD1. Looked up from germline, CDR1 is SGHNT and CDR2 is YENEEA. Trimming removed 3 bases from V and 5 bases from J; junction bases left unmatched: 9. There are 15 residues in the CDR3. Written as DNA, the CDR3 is TGTGCCAGCAGCTTGGGCGGGACAGGAAGGAACGAGCAGTACTTC. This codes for CASSLGGTGRNEQYF.

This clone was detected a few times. The CDR3: CASNEDSPNSPLHF. The CDR3 DNA reads as TGTGCCAGCAACGAAGACAGCCCCAATTCACCCCTCCACTTT. The gene calls are TRBV21-1 and TRBJ1-6; TRBD1, the table's D call, lacks a check against the DNA. TRBV21-1 is shown as a pseudogene. The length of the CDR3 is 14 residues.

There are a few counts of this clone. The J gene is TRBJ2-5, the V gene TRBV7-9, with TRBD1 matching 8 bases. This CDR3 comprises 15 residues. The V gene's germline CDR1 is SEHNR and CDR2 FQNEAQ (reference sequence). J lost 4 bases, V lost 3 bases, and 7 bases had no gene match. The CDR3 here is CASSFSRGRSETQYF. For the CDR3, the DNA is TGTGCCAGCAGCTTTAGCAGGGGGCGGTCAGAGACCCAGTACTTC. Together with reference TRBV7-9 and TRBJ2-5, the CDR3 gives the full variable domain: DTGVSQNPRHKITKRGQNVTFRCDPISEHNRLYWYRQTLGQGPEFLTYFQNEAQLEKSRLLSDRFSAERPKGSFSTLEIQRTEQGDSAMYLCASSFSRGRSETQYFGPGTRLLVL.

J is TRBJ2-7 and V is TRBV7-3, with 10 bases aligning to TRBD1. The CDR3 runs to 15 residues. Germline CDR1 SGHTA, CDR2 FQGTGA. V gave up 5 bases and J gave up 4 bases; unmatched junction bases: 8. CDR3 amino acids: CASSPKTGGRYEQYF. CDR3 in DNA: TGTGCCAGCAGCCCGAAGACAGGGGGCCGGTACGAGCAGTACTTC.

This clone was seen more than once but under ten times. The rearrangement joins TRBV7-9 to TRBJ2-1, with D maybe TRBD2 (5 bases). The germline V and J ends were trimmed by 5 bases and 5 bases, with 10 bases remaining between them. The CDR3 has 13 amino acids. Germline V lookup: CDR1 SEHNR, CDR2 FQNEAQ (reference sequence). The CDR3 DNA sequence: TGTGCCAGCAGCACCGGACTCCACAATGAGCAGTTCTTC. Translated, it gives CASSTGLHNEQFF.

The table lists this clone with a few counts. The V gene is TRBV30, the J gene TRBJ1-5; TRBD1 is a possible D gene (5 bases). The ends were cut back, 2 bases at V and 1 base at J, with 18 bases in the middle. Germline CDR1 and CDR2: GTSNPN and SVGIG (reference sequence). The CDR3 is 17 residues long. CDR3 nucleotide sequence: TGTGCCTGGAGTCACAGTCGGGGCATCGAAAGCAATCAGCCCCAGCATTTT. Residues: CAWSHSRGIESNQPQHF.

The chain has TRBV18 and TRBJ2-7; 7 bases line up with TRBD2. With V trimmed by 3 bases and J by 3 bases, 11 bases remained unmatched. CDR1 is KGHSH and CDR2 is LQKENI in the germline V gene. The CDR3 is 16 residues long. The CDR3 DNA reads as TGTGCCAGCTCACCGACCCATGGGAGGGACCTCTACGAGCAGTACTTC. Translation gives CASSPTHGRDLYEQYF.

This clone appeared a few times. The CDR3, as DNA: TGTGCCAGCAGTGAATCCAGGGGGCGGGGAAACACCGGGGAGCTGTTTTTT. Translating gives CASSESRGRGNTGELFF. V gene TRBV25-1 combines with J gene TRBJ2-2; 8 positions match TRBD1. The CDR3 totals 17 residues. The V gene end was trimmed by 1 base and the J gene end by 2 bases; junction bases not matched to a gene: 6. In germline, CDR1 is MGHDK, CDR2 SYGVNS.

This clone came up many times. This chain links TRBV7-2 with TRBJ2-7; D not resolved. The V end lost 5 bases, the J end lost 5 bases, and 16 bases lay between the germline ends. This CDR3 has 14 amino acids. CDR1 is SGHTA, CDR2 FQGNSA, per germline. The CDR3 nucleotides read TGTGCCAGCAGCCCCGAATGGCGTGGACACGAGCAGTACTTC. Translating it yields CASSPEWRGHEQYF.

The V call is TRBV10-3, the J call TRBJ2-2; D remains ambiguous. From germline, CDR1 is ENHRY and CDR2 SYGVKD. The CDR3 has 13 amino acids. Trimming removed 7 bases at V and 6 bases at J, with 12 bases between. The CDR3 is CAINRPESGELFF. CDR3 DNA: TGTGCCATCAACCGGCCGGAGTCCGGGGAGCTGTTTTTT.

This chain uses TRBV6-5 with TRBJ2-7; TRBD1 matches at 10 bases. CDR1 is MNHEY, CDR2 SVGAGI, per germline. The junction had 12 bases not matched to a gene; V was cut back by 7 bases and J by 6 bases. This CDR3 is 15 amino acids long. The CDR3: CASTPTGGLLSEQYF. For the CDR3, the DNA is TGTGCCAGCACCCCGACAGGGGGCCTCCTTTCCGAGCAGTACTTC.

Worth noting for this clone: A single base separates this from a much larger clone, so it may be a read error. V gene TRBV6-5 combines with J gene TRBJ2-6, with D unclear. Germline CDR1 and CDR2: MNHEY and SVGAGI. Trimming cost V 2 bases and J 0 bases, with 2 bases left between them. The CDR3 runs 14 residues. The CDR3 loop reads CASSYGSGANVLTF. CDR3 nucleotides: TGTGCCAGCAGTTACGGCTCTGGGGCCAACGTCCTGACTTTC.